This is a list of T cell receptor beta chains from one sample in a study of T cells in Graves' hyperthyroidism and ophthalmopathy. TCRdb independently ran MiXCR on the multiplex PCR reads; one entry per CDR3 protein. The sample gives fewer than 650,000 distinct CDR3 sequences, around 15% of which show up once; about 14% is in the top ten. Material for sequencing was blood. The receptors stem from a middle-aged woman with Graves' hyperthyroidism. Each CDR3 is given with its conserved first and last residue. A D gene is named only where the DNA matches it firmly. Clone size appears in some rows only: once, few, many, or a class for an expanded clone.

clone_size j_call v_call d_call cdr3_aa cdr3_nt
many TRBJ2-1 TRBV20-1 . CSASPPVGDTKSAQFF TGCAGTGCTAGTCCCCCGGTCGGAGACACCAAGAGTGCGCAGTTCTTC
few TRBJ2-7 TRBV6-5 TRBD1 CASSYYGQGSHEQYF TGTGCCAGCAGTTACTATGGACAGGGGTCCCACGAGCAGTACTTC
. TRBJ1-1 TRBV20-1 . CSARRLNTEAFF TGCAGTGCTAGAAGGTTGAACACTGAAGCTTTCTTT
. TRBJ2-1 TRBV14 . CASRTSLQHEQFF TGTGCCAGCAGGACTAGTTTACAACATGAGCAGTTCTTC
. TRBJ2-7 TRBV14 . CASSQDVGGLEQYF TGTGCCAGCAGCCAAGATGTAGGGGGGCTGGAGCAGTACTTC
. TRBJ2-6 TRBV18 TRBD1 CASSPGGTLSGANVLTF TGTGCCAGCTCGCCAGGGGGTACCCTCTCTGGGGCCAACGTCCTGACTTTC
few TRBJ1-4 TRBV6-2/TRBV6-3 TRBD1 CASREDRGREKLFF TGTGCCAGCAGAGAGGACAGGGGGCGTGAAAAACTGTTTTTT
many TRBJ1-2 TRBV6-6 . CASSYSREGQGYTF TGTGCCAGCAGTTACTCGAGAGAGGGACAAGGCTACACCTTC
. TRBJ2-2 TRBV27 . CASSSGGANTGELFF TGTGCCAGCAGTTCAGGGGGGGCTAACACCGGGGAGCTGTTTTTT
many TRBJ1-2 TRBV28 TRBD1 CASRPGQEGYGYTF TGTGCCAGCAGACCGGGACAGGAGGGCTATGGCTACACCTTC
many TRBJ1-2 TRBV5-6 TRBD1 CASKTGGADYGYTF TGTGCCAGCAAGACAGGGGGCGCAGACTATGGCTACACCTTC
. TRBJ2-5 TRBV5-1 . CASSLNLVGPETQYF TGCGCCAGCAGCTTGAATTTGGTGGGGCCTGAGACCCAGTACTTC
many TRBJ2-7 TRBV5-6 . CASSRTLYSYEQYF TGTGCCAGCAGCCGGACCCTATACTCCTACGAGCAGTACTTC
. TRBJ2-5 TRBV28 . CASSQGLRETQYF TGTGCCAGCAGTCAGGGATTGCGGGAGACCCAGTACTTC
many TRBJ2-1 TRBV7-2 TRBD2 CASSPRLAGVAEQFF TGTGCCAGCAGCCCCCGACTAGCGGGAGTCGCTGAGCAGTTCTTC
. TRBJ2-1 TRBV29-1 TRBD2 CSEKIAGGPGSEQFF TGCAGCGAAAAAATAGCGGGAGGGCCGGGGAGTGAGCAGTTCTTC
. TRBJ1-1 TRBV10-3 . CAISESDTEAFF TGTGCCATCAGTGAGTCTGATACTGAAGCTTTCTTT
. TRBJ2-5 TRBV20-1 . CSAAPEGELGETQYF TGCAGTGCCGCCCCAGAGGGGGAGTTGGGAGAGACCCAGTACTTC
few TRBJ2-1 TRBV6-1 . CASKQGFNEQFF TGTGCCAGCAAACAGGGCTTCAATGAGCAGTTCTTC
. TRBJ1-2 TRBV14 . CASSPDRNGYTF TGTGCCAGCAGCCCTGACAGGAATGGCTACACCTTC
many TRBJ1-2 TRBV28 . CASRADGGQLYGYTF TGTGCCAGCAGGGCGGACGGGGGCCAGCTCTATGGCTACACCTTC
many TRBJ2-7 TRBV27 TRBD2 CASSLRGGLYEQYF TGTGCCAGCAGTTTACGGGGGGGTCTCTACGAGCAGTACTTC
many TRBJ2-1 TRBV27 TRBD2 CASSSTSGSSYNEQFF TGTGCCAGCAGTTCCACTAGCGGGAGCTCCTACAATGAGCAGTTCTTC
many TRBJ2-1 TRBV11-3 . CASSLVGDLNEQFF TGTGCCAGCAGCTTAGTAGGAGACCTCAATGAGCAGTTCTTC
. TRBJ2-5 TRBV3-1 TRBD2 CASSQVGGLAEETQYF TGTGCCAGCAGCCAAGTTGGGGGACTAGCGGAAGAGACCCAGTACTTC
. TRBJ2-3 TRBV9 . CASSVGTDSPVKDTQYF TGTGCCAGCAGCGTCGGGACTGACTCCCCGGTAAAGGATACGCAGTATTTT
many TRBJ2-3 TRBV30 . CAWTTGDTQYF TGTGCCTGGACGACCGGAGATACGCAGTATTTT
many TRBJ2-3 TRBV25-1 . CASSTTYTGPQHTDTQYF TGTGCCAGCAGTACCACATACACAGGGCCACAGCATACAGATACGCAGTATTTT
many TRBJ2-2 TRBV3-1 TRBD2 CASSQREGRTGELFF TGTGCCAGCAGCCAGCGGGAGGGCCGGACCGGGGAGCTGTTTTTT
few TRBJ2-5 TRBV20-1 . CSASGRGETQYF TGCAGTGCTAGCGGGAGAGGTGAGACCCAGTACTTC
many TRBJ2-3 TRBV11-2 . CASSLGVMGTDTQYF TGTGCCAGCAGCTTAGGGGTTATGGGCACAGATACGCAGTATTTT
few TRBJ2-4 TRBV11-2 TRBD1 CASSTTGGSKNIQYF TGTGCCAGCAGCACGACAGGGGGTTCCAAAAACATTCAGTACTTC
many TRBJ2-1 TRBV6-1 . CASRRLEYNEQFF TGTGCCAGCAGGCGACTAGAATACAATGAGCAGTTCTTC
many TRBJ2-1 TRBV7-2 . CASSRNPGPYEQFF TGTGCCAGCAGCAGAAACCCAGGGCCCTATGAGCAGTTCTTC
many TRBJ1-2 TRBV5-1 TRBD1 CASSGTGNYGYTF TGCGCCAGCAGCGGGACAGGAAACTATGGCTACACCTTC
. TRBJ2-1 TRBV28 . CASYAGGSSYNEQFF TGTGCCAGTTATGCAGGAGGGAGCTCCTACAATGAACAGTTCTTC
many TRBJ2-2 TRBV11-2 TRBD2 CASSFRSTSGFTGELFF TGTGCCAGCAGCTTTAGATCCACTAGCGGGTTTACCGGGGAGCTGTTTTTT
few TRBJ1-1 TRBV13 . CASSFGTAMNTEAFF TGTGCCAGCAGCTTTGGGACGGCTATGAACACTGAAGCTTTCTTT
many TRBJ2-5 TRBV20-1 TRBD2 CSGWIAGASVLGETQYF TGCAGTGGTTGGATAGCGGGAGCGTCAGTGCTGGGGGAGACCCAGTACTTC
few TRBJ1-1 TRBV6-1 . CASRDLSAGTAFF TGTGCCAGCAGGGACCTTTCGGCAGGGACGGCTTTCTTT
many TRBJ2-7 TRBV7-9 . CASSLEGPYEQYF TGTGCCAGCAGCTTAGAGGGTCCCTACGAGCAGTACTTC
many TRBJ2-1 TRBV28 . CATTGHTYNEQFF TGTGCCACCACGGGACATACCTACAATGAGCAGTTCTTC
many TRBJ2-5 TRBV3-1 . CASSRLVQETQYF TGTGCCAGCAGCCGACTAGTGCAAGAGACCCAGTACTTC
many TRBJ1-1 TRBV12-3/TRBV12-4 . CASSLMAGTEAFF TGTGCCAGCAGCTTAATGGCGGGCACTGAAGCTTTCTTT
many TRBJ2-1 TRBV10-3 . CAISGPASGNEQFF TGTGCCATCAGTGGTCCCGCCTCAGGCAATGAGCAGTTCTTC
few TRBJ2-7 TRBV28 TRBD2 CASSLDGLAGDYEQYF TGTGCCAGCAGTTTAGACGGACTAGCGGGAGACTACGAGCAGTACTTC
. TRBJ2-1 TRBV27 TRBD2 CASSGLAGDYNEQFF TGTGCCAGCTCGGGACTAGCGGGGGATTACAATGAGCAGTTCTTC
many TRBJ2-5 TRBV12-3/TRBV12-4 . CAIRKEETQYF TGTGCCATCAGAAAGGAAGAGACCCAGTACTTC
. TRBJ1-3 TRBV12-3/TRBV12-4 . CASSFAGRQTGNTIYF TGTGCCAGCAGTTTCGCGGGACGGCAAACTGGAAACACCATATATTTT
few TRBJ1-6 TRBV6-1 . CASSQGNFGGSPLHF TGTGCCAGCAGCCAAGGGAATTTTGGAGGATCACCCCTCCACTTT
few TRBJ2-7 TRBV12-3/TRBV12-4 . CASSGSEGHPMRYF TGTGCCAGCAGCGGGTCAGAGGGACACCCAATGCGGTACTTC
. TRBJ2-1 TRBV19 . CASKATGGTYNEQFF TGTGCCAGTAAGGCTACTGGCGGGACCTACAATGAGCAGTTCTTC
many TRBJ2-5 TRBV5-1 TRBD2 CASSLGPSGKYQETQYF TGCGCCAGCAGCTTGGGGCCTAGCGGGAAGTACCAAGAGACCCAGTACTTC
few TRBJ2-5 TRBV4-2 TRBD2 CASSQLLAGGQETQYF TGTGCCAGCAGCCAATTACTAGCGGGAGGACAAGAGACCCAGTACTTC
many TRBJ1-5 TRBV19 . CASSRGWDDQPQHF TGTGCCAGTAGTCGGGGGTGGGACGATCAGCCCCAGCATTTT
. TRBJ2-1 TRBV20-1 TRBD2 CSARAGVLNEQFF TGCAGTGCTCGAGCGGGAGTTCTTAATGAGCAGTTCTTC
. TRBJ1-5 TRBV12-3/TRBV12-4 . CASSFGGSSNQPQHF TGTGCCAGCAGTTTTGGGGGTTCGAGCAATCAGCCCCAGCATTTT
few TRBJ1-4 TRBV15 . CATSREIPGPNEKLFF TGTGCCACCAGCAGAGAGATACCGGGGCCTAATGAAAAACTGTTTTTT
many TRBJ2-5 TRBV2 . CASSRNGQSQETQYF TGTGCCAGCAGTCGTAACGGCCAGTCCCAAGAGACCCAGTACTTC